Following are 15 T cell receptor beta chains from one sample sequenced in a study of coeliac disease. Only in-frame clones appear in the TCRdb table, and some are missing; sequencing was by immunoSEQ multiplex PCR. The sample lists fewer than 5,000 clones; about 63% were seen once. The specimen sequenced was lamina propria lymphocytes from the gut. These receptors were collected from a woman in her 70s with celiac disease.

The V and J genes are TRBV9 and TRBJ2-7; 9 bases are a match to TRBD1. This CDR3 comprises 17 residues. Germline CDR1 and CDR2: SGDLS and YYNGEE. Germline trimming cut 4 bases from V and 3 bases from J; bases unmatched to any gene: 14. The CDR3 bases are TGTGCCAGCAGCCACAACCCGGACAGGGGCTTAAGCTACGAGCAGTACTTC. Protein sequence: CASSHNPDRGLSYEQYF.

The chain combines TRBV9 with TRBJ2-7; TRBD1 is a possible D gene (5 bases). CDR1 is SGDLS and CDR2 is YYNGEE in the germline V gene. This CDR3 comprises 14 residues. V gave up 4 bases and J gave up 1 base, with 12 bases separating them. In DNA form, the CDR3 reads TGTGCCAGCAGCCCAGGGATTAGATCCTACGAGCAGTACTTC. It encodes CASSPGIRSYEQYF.

The genes are TRBV7-2 and TRBJ2-3; possibly TRBD1 for D (5 bases). This CDR3 is built from 14 residues. The germline V gene encodes CDR1 SGHTA and CDR2 FQGNSA. Trimming shortened V by 2 bases and J by 4 bases, and 10 bases separated the two germline ends. The CDR3 spells CASSLFTGPDTQYF. Here the CDR3 DNA reads TGTGCCAGCAGCTTATTTACAGGACCAGATACGCAGTATTTT.

Sample share makes this clone medium-sized. The chain joins TRBV10-3 to TRBJ1-2, with TRBD1 matching over 10 bases. The CDR3 spans 16 residues. V lost 2 bases and J lost 3; bases outside the gene matches: 6. Germline CDR1 reads ENHRY; CDR2 reads SYGVKD. Written as DNA, the CDR3 is TGTGCCATCAGTGAGACGACAGGGGGCCGATACTATGGCTACACCTTC. Translation: CAISETTGGRYYGYTF.

This clone was found once. The rearrangement links TRBV13 to TRBJ1-1; 9 bases are a match to TRBD1. J was trimmed by 3 bases and V by 5 bases; bases with no gene match: 10. Germline-derived CDR1 and CDR2 are PRHDT and FYEKMQ (reference sequence). The length of the CDR3 is 16 residues. The CDR3 DNA reads TGTGCCAGCAGCCCCCGGGTGGACAGGGGAGACACTGAAGCTTTCTTT. Amino acid sequence: CASSPRVDRGDTEAFF.

V and J are TRBV12-1 and TRBJ2-7; the table's D call, TRBD2, has no DNA check behind it. TRBV12-1 is a pseudogene. This CDR3 spans 16 amino acids. Here the CDR3 DNA reads TGTGCCAGCAGTTTTACCCAAGCGGGGGGGTCCTACGAGCAGTACTTC. Translated: CASSFTQAGGSYEQYF.

V is TRBV5-1 and J is TRBJ1-6, with D possibly matching TRBD1 (6 bases). The CDR3 spans 17 residues. The ends were cut back, 5 bases at V and 6 bases at J, with 21 bases in the middle. CDR1 and CDR2 from the germline V gene are SGHRS and YFSETQ. The CDR3 loop is CASSSMTGGGFNSPLHF. The CDR3 nucleotides are TGCGCCAGCAGTTCAATGACAGGCGGCGGATTTAATTCACCCCTCCACTTT.

The chain links TRBV4-3 to TRBJ2-5; a possible D gene is TRBD2 (5 bases). CDR1 and CDR2 (germline): LGHNA, YSLEER. CDR3 length equals 16 residues. Trimming cost V 0 bases and J 2 bases, with 13 bases left between them. The CDR3 coding sequence is TGCGCCAGCAGCCAAGATTACCGGGGTAGGCAAGAGACCCAGTACTTC. Translated, it gives CASSQDYRGRQETQYF.

The chain combines TRBV4-2 with TRBJ1-6; 8 bases map to TRBD1. Losses at the gene ends were 5 bases for V and 7 bases for J; bases not matched to a gene: 7. The V gene's germline CDR1 is LGHNA and CDR2 YNFKEQ. There are 15 residues in the CDR3. CDR3 sequence: CASSKDRARNSPLHF. As DNA, the CDR3 is TGTGCCAGCAGCAAGGACAGGGCAAGAAATTCACCCCTCCACTTT.

CDR3 sequence: CASSLLGDSYNEQFF. DNA of the CDR3: TGTGCCAGCAGCTTACTAGGCGACTCCTACAATGAGCAGTTCTTC. The chain links TRBV7-2 to TRBJ2-1; the D is unclear. Germline V CDR1 and CDR2: SGHTA, FQGNSA. V lost 2 bases to trimming and J lost 0 bases, with 8 bases between them. The CDR3 length is 15 residues.

J is TRBJ2-7 and V is TRBV5-5; maybe TRBD1 (6 bases). The CDR3 extends over 13 amino acids. Germline V CDR1 and CDR2: SGHKS, YYEKEE (reference sequence). The V end was cut by 2 bases, the J end by 6 bases, with 12 bases between. Here the CDR3 reads CASSFGTKVEQYF. The CDR3 nucleotides are TGTGCCAGCAGCTTCGGGACAAAGGTCGAGCAGTACTTC.

The rearrangement uses TRBV5-1 and TRBJ1-2; TRBD1 matches at 9 bases. CDR1 and CDR2 from the germline V gene are SGHRS and YFSETQ. The CDR3 is 17 residues long. With 6 bases clipped from V and 5 bases from J, the junction kept 17 bases outside the gene matches. DNA for the CDR3: TGCGCCAGCACACCCGGGACAGGGCTATTTTTTCGGTATGGCTACACCTTC. Protein sequence: CASTPGTGLFFRYGYTF.

Only one count was recorded for this clone. The chain recombines TRBV7-9 with TRBJ1-2, with D possibly being TRBD1 (5 bases). CDR1 and CDR2 from the germline V gene are SEHNR and FQNEAQ (reference sequence). CDR3 size: 15 residues. The V end lost 4 bases, the J end lost 4 bases, and 16 bases lay between the germline ends. CDR3 in DNA: TGTGCCAGCAGCTCTTACTCGAGGACACCCTATGGCTACACCTTC. Its translation is CASSSYSRTPYGYTF.

V and J are TRBV7-9 and TRBJ2-1; 13 bases map to TRBD2. Unmatched junction bases numbered 4, after V lost 6 bases and J lost 5 bases. The CDR3 is 15 residues long. The germline gives CDR1 SEHNR, CDR2 FQNEAQ (reference sequence). The CDR3 reads CASRLAGGPNNEQFF. As DNA, the CDR3 is TGTGCCAGCAGACTAGCGGGGGGGCCGAACAATGAGCAGTTCTTC.

The chain is built from TRBV6-1 and TRBJ1-6; tentative D call: TRBD1 (6 bases). Germline CDR1 MNHNS, CDR2 SASEGT. The CDR3 length is 14 residues. The ends were cut back, 3 bases at V and 9 bases at J, with 12 bases in the middle. CDR3 sequence (DNA): TGTGCCAGCAGTGACGGAGCGGACAGTTCACCCCTCCACTTT. Translated, it gives CASSDGADSSPLHF.